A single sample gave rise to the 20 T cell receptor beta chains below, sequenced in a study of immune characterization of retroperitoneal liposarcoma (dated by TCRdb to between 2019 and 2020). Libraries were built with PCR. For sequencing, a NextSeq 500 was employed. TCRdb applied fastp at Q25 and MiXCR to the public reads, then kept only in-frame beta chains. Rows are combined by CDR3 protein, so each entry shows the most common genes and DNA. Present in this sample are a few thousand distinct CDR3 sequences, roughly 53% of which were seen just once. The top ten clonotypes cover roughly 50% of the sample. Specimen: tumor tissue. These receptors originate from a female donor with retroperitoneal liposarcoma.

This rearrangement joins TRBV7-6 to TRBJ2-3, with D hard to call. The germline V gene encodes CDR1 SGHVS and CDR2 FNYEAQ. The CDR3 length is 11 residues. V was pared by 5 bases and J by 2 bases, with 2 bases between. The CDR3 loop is CASSPTDTQYF. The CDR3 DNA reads TGTGCCAGCAGCCCCACAGATACGCAGTATTTT.

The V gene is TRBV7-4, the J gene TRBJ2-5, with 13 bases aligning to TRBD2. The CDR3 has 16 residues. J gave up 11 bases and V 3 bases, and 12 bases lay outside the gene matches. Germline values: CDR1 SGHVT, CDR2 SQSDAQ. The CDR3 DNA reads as TGTGCCAGCAGCTTCCCGACTAGCGGGAGGCACAATGAGCAGTACTTC. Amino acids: CASSFPTSGRHNEQYF. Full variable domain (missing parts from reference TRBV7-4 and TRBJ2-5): GAGVSQSPRYKVAKRGRDVALRCDSISGHVTLYWYRQTLGQGSEVLTYSQSDAQRDKSGRPSGRFSAERPERSVSTLKIQRTEQGDSAVYLCASSFPTSGRHNEQYFGPGTRLLVL.

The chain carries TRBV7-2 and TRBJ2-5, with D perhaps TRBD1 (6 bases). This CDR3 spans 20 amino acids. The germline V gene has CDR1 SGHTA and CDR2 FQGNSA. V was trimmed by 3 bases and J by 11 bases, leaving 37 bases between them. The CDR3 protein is CASSFMTGFSRWRPGNEQYF. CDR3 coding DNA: TGTGCCAGCAGCTTTATGACAGGTTTTTCCCGGTGGAGGCCCGGCAATGAGCAGTACTTC.

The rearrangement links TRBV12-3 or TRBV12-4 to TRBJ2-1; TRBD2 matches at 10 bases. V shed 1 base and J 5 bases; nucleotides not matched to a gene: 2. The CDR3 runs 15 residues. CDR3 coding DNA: TGTGCCAGCAGTTTAGTAGCGGGGGGTAACAATGAGCAGTTCTTC. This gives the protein CASSLVAGGNNEQFF.

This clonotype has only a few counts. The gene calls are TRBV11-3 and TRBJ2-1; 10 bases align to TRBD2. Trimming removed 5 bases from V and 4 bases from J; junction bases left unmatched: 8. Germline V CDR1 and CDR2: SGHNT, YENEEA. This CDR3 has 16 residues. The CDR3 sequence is CASSRRTSGTYNEQFF. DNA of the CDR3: TGTGCCAGCAGCCGACGGACTAGCGGCACTTACAATGAGCAGTTCTTC. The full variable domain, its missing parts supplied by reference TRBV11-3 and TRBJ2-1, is EAGVVQSPRYKIIEKKQPVAFWCNPISGHNTLYWYLQNLGQGPELLIRYENEEAVDDSQLPKDRFSAERLKGVDSTLKIQPAELGDSAVYLCASSRRTSGTYNEQFFGPGTRLTVL.

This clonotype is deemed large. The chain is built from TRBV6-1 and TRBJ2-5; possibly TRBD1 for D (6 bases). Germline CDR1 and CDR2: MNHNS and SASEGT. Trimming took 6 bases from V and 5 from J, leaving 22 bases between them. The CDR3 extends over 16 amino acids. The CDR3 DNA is TGTGCCAGCAGCCCAGCGACAGGAGAGGGAGAGGAGACCCAGTACTTC. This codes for CASSPATGEGEETQYF.

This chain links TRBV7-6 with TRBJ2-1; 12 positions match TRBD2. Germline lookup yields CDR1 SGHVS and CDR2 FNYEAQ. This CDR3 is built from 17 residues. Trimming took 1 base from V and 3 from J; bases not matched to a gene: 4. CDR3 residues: CASSLGGLAGYYNEQFF. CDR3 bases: TGTGCCAGCAGCTTAGGGGGACTAGCGGGCTACTACAATGAGCAGTTCTTC.

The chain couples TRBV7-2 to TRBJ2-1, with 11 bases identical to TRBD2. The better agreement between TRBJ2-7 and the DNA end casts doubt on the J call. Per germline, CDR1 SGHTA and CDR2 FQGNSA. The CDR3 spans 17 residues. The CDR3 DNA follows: TGTGCCAGCAGCCTACCCCAACTAGCGGGAGCGAACTACGAGCAGTACTTC. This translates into CASSLPQLAGANYEQYF.

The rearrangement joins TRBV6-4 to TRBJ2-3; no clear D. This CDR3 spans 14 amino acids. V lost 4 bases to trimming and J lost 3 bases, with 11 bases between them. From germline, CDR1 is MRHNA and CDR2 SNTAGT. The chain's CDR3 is CASSGDSGTDTQYF. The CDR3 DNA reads TGTGCCAGCAGTGGGGATTCCGGGACAGATACGCAGTATTTT.

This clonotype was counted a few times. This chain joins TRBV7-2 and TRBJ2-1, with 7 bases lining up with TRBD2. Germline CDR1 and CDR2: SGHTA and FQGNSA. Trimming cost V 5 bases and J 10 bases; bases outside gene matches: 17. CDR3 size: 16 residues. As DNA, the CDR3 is TGTGCCAGCAGCCCCTCCGGGAGACTAGCTCGCTTCGAGCAGTTCTTC. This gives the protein CASSPSGRLARFEQFF.

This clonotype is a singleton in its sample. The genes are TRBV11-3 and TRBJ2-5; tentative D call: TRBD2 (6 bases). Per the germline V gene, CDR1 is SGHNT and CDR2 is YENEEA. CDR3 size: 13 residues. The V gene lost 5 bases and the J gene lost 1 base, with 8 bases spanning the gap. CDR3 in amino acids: CASSSGSQETQYF. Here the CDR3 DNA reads TGTGCCAGCAGCAGCGGGTCCCAAGAGACCCAGTACTTC.

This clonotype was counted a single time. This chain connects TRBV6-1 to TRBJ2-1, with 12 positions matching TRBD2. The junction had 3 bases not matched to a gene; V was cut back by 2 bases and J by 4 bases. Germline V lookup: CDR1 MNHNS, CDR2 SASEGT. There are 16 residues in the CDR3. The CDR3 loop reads CASSEWGTSGYNEQFF. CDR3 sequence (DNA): TGTGCCAGCAGTGAATGGGGGACTAGCGGGTACAATGAGCAGTTCTTC.

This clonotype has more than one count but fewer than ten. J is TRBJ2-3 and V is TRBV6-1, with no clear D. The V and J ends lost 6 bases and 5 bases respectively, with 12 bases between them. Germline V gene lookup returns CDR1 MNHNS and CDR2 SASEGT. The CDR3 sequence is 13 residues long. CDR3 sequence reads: CASRVDGEDTQYF. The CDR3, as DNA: TGTGCCAGCAGAGTGGACGGAGAAGATACGCAGTATTTT.

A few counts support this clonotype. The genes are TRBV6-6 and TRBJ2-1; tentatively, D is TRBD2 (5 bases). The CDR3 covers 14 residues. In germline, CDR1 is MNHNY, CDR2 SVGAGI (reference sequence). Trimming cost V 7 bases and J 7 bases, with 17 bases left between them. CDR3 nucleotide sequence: TGTGCCAGCACCAAAGGAGCGGTGCTTAATGAGCAGTTCTTC. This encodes CASTKGAVLNEQFF.

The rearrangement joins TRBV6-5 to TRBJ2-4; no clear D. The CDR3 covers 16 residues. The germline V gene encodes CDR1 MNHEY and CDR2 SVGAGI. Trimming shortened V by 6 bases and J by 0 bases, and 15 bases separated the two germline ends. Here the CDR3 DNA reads TGTGCCAGCAGGGGGTTTGACATTTTAGCCAAAAACATTCAGTACTTC. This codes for CASRGFDILAKNIQYF.

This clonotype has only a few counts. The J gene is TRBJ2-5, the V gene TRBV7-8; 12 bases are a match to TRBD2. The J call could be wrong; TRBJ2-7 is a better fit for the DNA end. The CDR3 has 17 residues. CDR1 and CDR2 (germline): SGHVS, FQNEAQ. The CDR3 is CASSLPRLAGANYEQYF. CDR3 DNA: TGTGCCAGCAGCCTACCCCGACTAGCGGGAGCGAACTACGAGCAGTACTTC.

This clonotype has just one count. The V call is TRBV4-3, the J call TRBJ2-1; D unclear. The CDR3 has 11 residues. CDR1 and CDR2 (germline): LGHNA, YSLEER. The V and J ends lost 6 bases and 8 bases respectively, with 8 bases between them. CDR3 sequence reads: CASRDVYEQFF. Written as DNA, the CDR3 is TGCGCCAGCAGGGACGTCTATGAGCAGTTCTTC.

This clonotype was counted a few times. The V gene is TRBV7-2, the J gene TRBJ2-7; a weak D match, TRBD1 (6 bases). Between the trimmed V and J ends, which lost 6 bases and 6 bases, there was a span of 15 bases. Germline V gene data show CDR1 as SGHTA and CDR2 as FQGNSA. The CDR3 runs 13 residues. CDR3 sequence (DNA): TGTGCCAGCAGACCCAACAGGGAAGGCGAGCAGTACTTC. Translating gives CASRPNREGEQYF.

CDR3: CASSEAAGKELLAKNIQYF. CDR3 nucleotides: TGTGCCAGCAGTGAAGCTGCGGGGAAAGAACTTTTAGCCAAAAACATTCAGTACTTC. The chain links TRBV6-1 to TRBJ2-4, with D tentatively TRBD2 (6 bases). From germline, CDR1 is MNHNS and CDR2 SASEGT. V was shortened by 0 bases and J by 0 bases, with 18 bases between the two germline ends. The CDR3 is 19 residues long.

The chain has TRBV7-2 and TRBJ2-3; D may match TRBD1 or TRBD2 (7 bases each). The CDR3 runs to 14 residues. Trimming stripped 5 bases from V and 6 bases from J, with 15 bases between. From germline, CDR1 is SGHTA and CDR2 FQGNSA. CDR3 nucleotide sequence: TGTGCCAGCAGCCCCCAGGGGGGGGATGATACGCAGTATTTT. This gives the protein CASSPQGGDDTQYF.